This record looks at one T cell receptor beta chain sequence and its context. These data are taken from a study of blood T cell repertoires in COVID-19. In the study overall: Samples taken during acute and convalescent COVID-19 were collected in the United States, Italy and Spain. Nucleic acid was either cDNA or gDNA, and it came from T cells, B-cell-depleted T cells, or PBMCs.

Authors' methods: Reference gene primers were amplified, and this amplification served to estimate nucleated cell counts. The table came from immunoSEQ multiplex PCR; TCRdb's copy has only in-frame clones and leaves some out. Clonal size and the V and J genes are those of that table, whereas D and trimming came from the DNA. In the table there are 200,000 to 250,000 clones, around 83% of which are singletons. This CDR3 contains 12 residues. CDR1 SQVTM and CDR2 ANQGSEA come from the germline V gene. V was pared by 2 bases and J by 6 bases, with 9 bases between. V and J are TRBV29-1 and TRBJ2-3; D is unresolved. Sequencing was performed on peripheral blood. The receptor was derived from a man in his fifties who had recovered from COVID-19. CDR3 sequence: CSVESVPDTQYF. The CDR3 nucleotides are TGCAGCGTTGAATCTGTTCCTGATACGCAGTATTTT.